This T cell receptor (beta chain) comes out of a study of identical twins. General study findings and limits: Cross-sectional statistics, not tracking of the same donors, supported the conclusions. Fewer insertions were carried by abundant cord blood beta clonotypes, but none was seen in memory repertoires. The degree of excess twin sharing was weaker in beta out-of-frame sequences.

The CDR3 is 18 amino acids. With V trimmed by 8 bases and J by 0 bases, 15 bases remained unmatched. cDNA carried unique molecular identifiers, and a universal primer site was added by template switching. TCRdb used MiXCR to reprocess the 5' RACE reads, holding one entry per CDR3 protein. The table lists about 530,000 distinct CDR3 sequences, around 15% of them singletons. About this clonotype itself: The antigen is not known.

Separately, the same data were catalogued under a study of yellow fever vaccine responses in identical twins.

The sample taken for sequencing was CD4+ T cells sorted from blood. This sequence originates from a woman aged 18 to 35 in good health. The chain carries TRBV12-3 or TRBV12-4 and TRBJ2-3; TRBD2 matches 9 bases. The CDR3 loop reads CASERGLAGYISTDTQYF. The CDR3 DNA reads TGTGCCAGCGAAAGGGGTCTAGCGGGATATATTAGCACAGATACGCAGTATTTT.